This passage covers 17 T cell receptor beta chains from one sample sequenced in a study of T cell repertoires in ileal Crohn's disease. Produced via immunoSEQ multiplex PCR; TCRdb's table is partial and in-frame only. The sample includes about 7,400 clones, roughly 79% of them seen just once. The specimen was ileal tissue. The receptors shown here come from an adult with Crohn's disease.

This clone turned up a few times. The chain has TRBV6-1 and TRBJ1-5, with 8 nucleotides matching TRBD1. CDR3 size: 15 residues. With 5 bases clipped from V and 0 bases from J, the junction kept 3 bases outside the gene matches. Per germline, CDR1 MNHNS and CDR2 SASEGT. The CDR3 DNA reads as TGTGCCAGCAGTCGGACAGGGACTAGCAATCAGCCCCAGCATTTT. This sequence encodes CASSRTGTSNQPQHF.

This clone was seen a few times. The chain recombines TRBV25-1 with TRBJ2-7; 7 bases match TRBD1. The trim removed 3 bases at V and 5 bases at J, leaving 7 bases unmatched. Germline V gene data show CDR1 as MGHDK and CDR2 as SYGVNS. This CDR3 comprises 14 residues. The CDR3 sequence is CASSDRTGRNEQYF. In DNA, the CDR3 is TGTGCCAGCAGTGACCGGACAGGACGAAACGAGCAGTACTTC.

The chain is built from TRBV18 and TRBJ1-6; a possible D gene is TRBD1 (6 bases). This CDR3 has 14 amino acids. Deletions cut 3 bases from V and 10 bases from J, with 13 bases between. Germline V CDR1 and CDR2: KGHSH, LQKENI. CDR3 protein: CASSPQGLESPLHF. CDR3 DNA: TGTGCCAGCTCACCTCAGGGGTTGGAATCACCCCTCCACTTT. The full variable domain, with the rest looked up from reference TRBV18 and TRBJ1-6, is NAGVMQNPRHLVRRRGQEARLRCSPMKGHSHVYWYRQLPEEGLKFMVYLQKENIIDESGMPKERFSAEFPKEGPSILRIQQVVRGDSAAYFCASSPQGLESPLHFGNGTRLTVT.

This clone has just one count. The chain uses TRBV11-1 and TRBJ2-1; 7 nucleotides align to TRBD2. CDR1 SGHAT and CDR2 FQDESV come from the germline V gene (reference sequence). Germline trimming cut 9 bases from V and 7 bases from J; bases unmatched to any gene: 6. This CDR3 is built from 12 residues. The CDR3 nucleotides read TGTGCCAGTAGGGGAGGGAGGAATGAGCAGTTCTTC. It specifies CASRGGRNEQFF.

The V call is TRBV5-1, the J call TRBJ1-4; possible D gene TRBD1, 6 bases. The germline gives CDR1 SGHRS, CDR2 YFSETQ. Trimming removed 4 bases at V and 5 bases at J, with 15 bases between. The CDR3 is made up of 15 amino acids. The CDR3 here is CASSTQGGGNEKLFF. Here the CDR3 DNA reads TGCGCCAGCAGCACACAGGGTGGCGGAAATGAAAAACTGTTTTTT.

CDR3 amino acids: CASSFGGDNTEAFF. DNA of the CDR3: TGTGCCAGCAGCTTCGGCGGAGATAACACTGAAGCTTTCTTT. The chain links TRBV11-3 to TRBJ1-1; D gene unclear. The germline V gene encodes CDR1 SGHNT and CDR2 YENEEA. This CDR3 region has 14 residues. Between the trimmed V and J ends, which lost 3 bases and 2 bases, there was a span of 10 bases.

The CDR3 bases are TGTGCCAGCAGTGAATTCTCGGGCACAGGCCAAGAGACCCAGTACTTC. Translated: CASSEFSGTGQETQYF. The chain has TRBV25-1 and TRBJ2-5; possibly TRBD1 for D (5 bases). The CDR3 runs 16 residues. V gave up 1 base and J gave up 1 base, with 13 bases separating them. Germline assignment: CDR1 MGHDK and CDR2 SYGVNS.

This chain links TRBV28 with TRBJ2-7; D is perhaps TRBD2 (5 bases). The CDR3 runs 17 residues. CDR1 is MDHEN, CDR2 SYDVKM, per germline. The ends were cut back, 6 bases at V and 2 bases at J, with 23 bases in the middle. DNA of the CDR3: TGTGCCAGCAGGGCGGAGGATTTGGGTAGCGCTACCTACGAGCAGTACTTC. Amino acid sequence: CASRAEDLGSATYEQYF.

This chain links TRBV11-1 with TRBJ2-7; TRBD1 matches at 9 bases. The CDR3 has 14 amino acids. CDR1 and CDR2 (germline): SGHAT, FQDESV (reference sequence). The V gene end was trimmed by 5 bases and the J gene end by 5 bases; junction bases not matched to a gene: 7. CDR3: CASSTDRGRDEQYF. CDR3 DNA sequence: TGTGCCAGCAGCACGGACAGGGGCCGCGACGAGCAGTACTTC.

This sequence joins TRBV29-1 and TRBJ2-3; 10 positions agree with TRBD2. Germline V gene lookup returns CDR1 SQVTM and CDR2 ANQGSEA. Trimming took 7 bases from V and 4 from J; bases not matched to a gene: 8. The CDR3 covers 14 residues. CDR3 sequence: CSGEREGRPDTQYF. The CDR3 DNA reads as TGCAGCGGAGAGCGGGAGGGCCGTCCAGATACGCAGTATTTT.

This rearrangement joins TRBV19 to TRBJ2-1; unclear D gene. Germline V gives CDR1 LNHDA, CDR2 SQIVND (reference sequence). The V gene lost 8 bases and the J gene lost 8 bases, with 4 bases spanning the gap. The CDR3 runs to 9 residues. Here the CDR3 reads CASGHEQFF. As DNA, the CDR3 is TGTGCCAGTGGGCATGAGCAGTTCTTC.

This clone was counted between two and nine times. The chain recombines TRBV6-4 with TRBJ2-3; 12 bases are a match to TRBD2. Germline CDR1 MRHNA, CDR2 SNTAGT. There are 15 residues in the CDR3. The V segment lost 3 bases and the J segment 5 bases; nucleotides outside the gene matches: 3. The CDR3, as DNA: TGTGCCAGCAGTGAACTAGCGGGAGGTGGAGATACGCAGTATTTT. This sequence encodes CASSELAGGGDTQYF.

The rearrangement joins TRBV5-1 to TRBJ2-3; TRBD2 matches 9 bases. The CDR3 covers 16 residues. Germline CDR1 reads SGHRS; CDR2 reads YFSETQ. Germline trimming cut 2 bases from V and 1 base from J; bases unmatched to any gene: 5. CDR3 amino acids: CASSFAGGPGTDTQYF. The DNA of the CDR3 is TGCGCCAGCAGCTTCGCGGGAGGGCCTGGCACAGATACGCAGTATTTT.

The chain links TRBV6-6 to TRBJ2-5; possibly TRBD1 for D (6 bases). The J call may be wrong; the DNA end is better matched by TRBJ2-7. The CDR3 covers 15 residues. Per the germline V gene, CDR1 is MNHNY and CDR2 is SVGAGI (reference sequence). This CDR3 is CASSYSGGESYEQYF. The CDR3 DNA sequence: TGTGCCAGCAGTTACTCAGGGGGAGAGAGCTACGAGCAGTACTTC.

This sequence joins TRBV19 and TRBJ2-7, with 7 bases fitting TRBD2. The V and J ends lost 4 bases and 5 bases, in that order; junction bases with no gene match: 8. CDR3 length: 14 amino acids. Germline V lookup: CDR1 LNHDA, CDR2 SQIVND (reference sequence). The CDR3 coding sequence is TGTGCCAGTAGTACGGGAGGAGGGAGAGACGAGCAGTACTTC. Amino acid sequence: CASSTGGGRDEQYF.

This clone has only a few counts. This sequence joins TRBV5-1 and TRBJ1-2, with D possibly matching TRBD1 (5 bases). The CDR3 loop spans 15 amino acids. Germline V CDR1 and CDR2: SGHRS, YFSETQ. V was clipped by 2 bases and J by 4 bases, with 15 bases between them. CDR3 in DNA: TGCGCCAGCAGCTTAAATTCAGGGAATAGCTATGGCTACACCTTC. This codes for CASSLNSGNSYGYTF.

CDR3 loop: CASSKTSGYAYEQYF. The CDR3, as DNA: TGTGCCAGCAGTAAGACTAGCGGTTATGCCTACGAGCAGTACTTC. V is TRBV6-1 and J is TRBJ2-7, with TRBD2 matching over 9 bases. CDR3 length: 15 residues. Germline V CDR1 and CDR2: MNHNS, SASEGT. With V trimmed by 5 bases and J by 2 bases, 7 bases remained unmatched.